These 27 T cell receptor beta chains were all obtained from the same sample, sequenced in a study of synovial regulatory T cells in juvenile arthritis. The table came from immunoSEQ multiplex PCR; TCRdb's copy has only in-frame clones and leaves some out. The listing records about 9,900 clones. For these TCRs, the target antigens are not known. General study points: Blood Treg cells that were inflammation-associated showed lower TCR diversity than other blood Treg cells.

Specimen: Treg cells from blood. Subset noted: HLA-DR+ inflammation-associated blood Treg cells. These receptors were taken from a donor under 30 with juvenile idiopathic arthritis.

By frequency, this clone is medium-sized. The V gene is TRBV5-6, the J gene TRBJ2-1; TCRdb lists TRBD2, though no DNA is available to test this call. The CDR3 is made up of 16 amino acids. The DNA sequence is not available. Germline CDR1 is SGHDT and CDR2 is YYEEEE. CDR3 residues: CASSLASGSGYNEQFF.

The V gene is TRBV7-9, the J gene TRBJ1-6; TCRdb's D gene call, TRBD1, goes unchecked for lack of DNA. CDR1 is SEHNR and CDR2 is FQNEAQ in the germline V gene (reference sequence). The CDR3 contains 14 residues. No DNA appears here. CDR3 region: CASSRDSFNSPLHF.

The chain uses TRBV7-3 and TRBJ1-2; TCRdb proposes TRBD1, but this gene call is untestable without DNA. The CDR3 is 16 residues long. No DNA was logged. CDR1 SGHTA and CDR2 FQGTGA come from the germline V gene. CDR3: CASSPTPGQANYGYTF.

The rearrangement links TRBV10-2 to TRBJ1-1. The CDR3 sequence is 16 residues long. No coding sequence is recorded. Germline CDR1 is WSHSY and CDR2 is SAAADI. CDR3 residues: CASLGGGRTSGTEAFF.

This clone registers medium-sized by frequency. This chain connects TRBV5-4 to TRBJ2-2; TCRdb names TRBD1, which stays unverified in the absence of DNA. Germline V gene data show CDR1 as SGHNT and CDR2 as YYREEE (reference sequence). This CDR3 comprises 13 residues. No coding sequence is recorded. The CDR3 protein is CASSQMNTGELFF.

V usage is TRBV19 and J usage is TRBJ2-7. This CDR3 comprises 11 residues. DNA for this receptor is not on file. Germline CDR1 reads LNHDA; CDR2 reads SQIVND (reference sequence). The CDR3: CASSIGADQYF.

The chain combines TRBV19 with TRBJ2-7. CDR3 size: 18 residues. DNA is not on record. Germline CDR1 is LNHDA and CDR2 is SQIVND (reference sequence). The chain's CDR3 is CASSIVKGAGEVSYEQYF. The full variable domain, with the rest looked up from reference TRBV19 and TRBJ2-7, is DGGITQSPKYLFRKEGQNVTLSCEQNLNHDAMYWYRQDPGQGLRLIYYSQIVNDFQKGDIAEGYSVSREKKESFPLTVTSAQKNPTAFYLCASSIVKGAGEVSYEQYFGPGTRLTVT.

V usage is TRBV30 and J usage is TRBJ2-3; TCRdb's D call of TRBD2 is untestable without DNA. Germline-derived CDR1 and CDR2 are GTSNPN and SVGIG (reference sequence). CDR3 length equals 13 residues. The nucleotide record is missing. CDR3: CAWSVRSTDTQYF. The complete variable domain, with remaining parts taken from reference TRBV30 and TRBJ2-3, reads SQTIHQWPATLVQPVGSPLSLECTVEGTSNPNLYWYRQAAGRGLQLLFYSVGIGQISSEVPQNLSASRPQDRQFILSSKKLLLSDSGFYLCAWSVRSTDTQYFGPGTRLTVL.

This clone is called medium-sized based on its frequency. V gene TRBV19 combines with J gene TRBJ1-5; there is no DNA to check the TCRdb D call of TRBD1. The CDR3 has 13 amino acids. Only the protein is on record. Germline CDR1 and CDR2: LNHDA and SQIVND (reference sequence). The CDR3 sequence: CASSWQGNQPQHF.

This rearrangement joins TRBV9 to TRBJ1-1. The CDR3 loop spans 15 amino acids. No DNA accompanies this entry. Germline CDR1 reads SGDLS; CDR2 reads YYNGEE. CDR3 loop: CASSVGDLPNTEAFF. Combining the CDR3 with reference TRBV9 and TRBJ1-1 gives the whole variable domain DSGVTQTPKHLITATGQRVTLRCSPRSGDLSVYWYQQSLDQGLQFLIQYYNGEERAKGNILERFSAQQFPDLHSELNLSSLELGDSALYFCASSVGDLPNTEAFFGQGTRLTVV.

This clone shows up as medium-sized (0.01 to 0.1%) by frequency. J is TRBJ2-2 and V is TRBV4-1; checking the TCRdb D call of TRBD1 is not possible without DNA. The CDR3 length is 16 residues. No DNA is listed. Germline values: CDR1 MGHRA, CDR2 YSYEKL. The CDR3 loop is CASSHAGTANTGELFF.

V is TRBV6-4 and J is TRBJ2-3; TCRdb designates TRBD1, a call that cannot be tested without DNA. This CDR3 is built from 15 residues. This entry has no DNA. Germline V gene data show CDR1 as MRHNA and CDR2 as SNTAGT. CDR3: CASSDSKGGTDTQYF.

The CDR3 sequence is CASSLWVQGAAGKLFF. This chain joins TRBV28 and TRBJ1-4; the D gene TCRdb calls, TRBD1, cannot be checked with no DNA. Per germline, CDR1 MDHEN and CDR2 SYDVKM. The CDR3 length is 16 residues. There is no recorded DNA.

The chain combines TRBV27 with TRBJ1-5. The CDR3 extends over 12 amino acids. No DNA sequence is on record. Germline V CDR1 and CDR2: MNHEY, SMNVEV (reference sequence). CDR3 residues: CASSERNQPQHF.

Frequency places this clone as medium-sized. The chain has TRBV7-6 and TRBJ1-3. CDR1 is SGHVS, CDR2 FNYEAQ, per germline. The CDR3 has 12 residues. Nucleotide data are not available. The CDR3 loop reads CASSLAGNTIYF.

This chain uses TRBV6-5 with TRBJ2-3; lacking DNA, the TRBD2 call made by TCRdb goes unchecked. Germline V CDR1 and CDR2: MNHEY, SVGAGI. This CDR3 is built from 16 residues. The record lacks a DNA sequence. The CDR3 region is CASSYTLAGGTDTQYF.

The V call is TRBV6-5, the J call TRBJ2-1; without DNA, the TCRdb call of TRBD2 cannot be checked. There are 13 residues in the CDR3. No DNA accompanies this entry. Germline V gene sequence: CDR1 MNHEY, CDR2 SVGAGI. CDR3 loop: CASTEGSYNEQFF.

The gene calls are TRBV5-1 and TRBJ2-7; TCRdb reports TRBD2, a call that lacks DNA to check it against. Germline V gene data show CDR1 as SGHRS and CDR2 as YFSETQ. The CDR3 length is 13 residues. Nucleotide data are not available. CDR3: CASSALAGSEQYF.

The genes are TRBV12-5 and TRBJ2-2; the D call of TRBD2 rests on TCRdb alone, since no DNA is present to check it. The length of the CDR3 is 14 residues. DNA was not recorded. Germline V CDR1 and CDR2: LGHNT, FRNRAP. The CDR3 spells CASGQLAAAGELFF.

The gene calls are TRBV5-4 and TRBJ2-2. The CDR3 contains 16 residues. No DNA accompanies this entry. Germline values: CDR1 SGHNT, CDR2 YYREEE (reference sequence). CDR3 in amino acids: CASSRAEERSTGELFF.

The chain joins TRBV5-6 to TRBJ1-1. Germline assignment: CDR1 SGHDT and CDR2 YYEEEE. This CDR3 is built from 14 residues. No DNA has been recorded. CDR3: CASSTRRRFAEAFF.

The chain couples TRBV6-5 to TRBJ1-3; there is no DNA to check the TCRdb D call of TRBD1. The CDR3 extends over 15 amino acids. This entry has no DNA. From germline, CDR1 is MNHEY and CDR2 SVGAGI. The chain's CDR3 is CASNSQGAFGNTIYF.

V and J are TRBV5-6 and TRBJ1-2; TCRdb names TRBD1, which stays unverified in the absence of DNA. The CDR3 covers 16 residues. The protein alone is recorded here. Germline CDR1 is SGHDT and CDR2 is YYEEEE. CDR3 protein: CASSSSGGRGNYGYTF.

CDR3: CASSVEQTGRSPLHF. The chain links TRBV9 to TRBJ1-6. CDR3 length equals 15 residues. No DNA appears here. Germline V gene sequence: CDR1 SGDLS, CDR2 YYNGEE.

By frequency, this clone registers medium-sized (0.01 to 0.1%). Here the CDR3 reads CATSRVQTGRTGNTIYF. V is TRBV15 and J is TRBJ1-3; TCRdb gives TRBD1 as the D gene, but with no DNA this cannot be confirmed. This CDR3 spans 17 amino acids. No DNA was logged. From germline, CDR1 is LNHNV and CDR2 YYDKDF (reference sequence).

V gene TRBV5-1 combines with J gene TRBJ1-2; the TCRdb call, TRBD1, lacks DNA for checking. Germline CDR1 reads SGHRS; CDR2 reads YFSETQ. The CDR3 covers 13 residues. The entry carries no DNA sequence. The CDR3 here is CASSLGGGYGYTF.

The CDR3 is CASSAGTGGLPLHF. V and J are TRBV2 and TRBJ1-6; TCRdb's D call of TRBD1 is untestable without DNA. From germline, CDR1 is SNHLY and CDR2 FYNNEI. CDR3 size: 14 residues. DNA is not recorded here. The whole variable domain, filled in from reference TRBV2 and TRBJ1-6, reads EPEVTQTPSHQVTQMGQEVILRCVPISNHLYFYWYRQILGQKVEFLVSFYNNEISEKSEIFDDQFSVERPDGSNFTLKIRSTKLEDSAMYFCASSAGTGGLPLHFGNGTRLTVT.